Shown below are 32 T cell receptor beta chains from a single sample sequenced in a study of a mutant IDH1 vaccine in newly diagnosed glioma. These receptors lack a known antigen. Described time point: week 5, during vaccination. Each dose delivered 300 ug of mutant IDH1 20-mer peptide subcutaneously with imiquimod. Assay used: immunoSEQ multiplex PCR; TCRdb lists only in-frame clones, some missing. The sample records roughly 40,000 clones, 91% being singletons. Here the sequenced sample was PBMCs, taken from a glioma patient whose treatment included an IDH1 peptide vaccine. Receptor source: a man aged 50-60 years with glioma.

The chain employs TRBV28 and TRBJ2-7; D gene unclear. The CDR3 loop spans 14 amino acids. Trimming pared 6 bases from V and 4 bases from J, leaving 16 bases between. The germline CDR1 and CDR2 sequences are MDHEN and SYDVKM. CDR3 DNA: TGTGCCAGCAGGCGGACCCTCTCTTTTTACGAGCAGTACTTC. It translates to CASRRTLSFYEQYF.

The chain combines TRBV11-2 with TRBJ1-5; unclear D gene. CDR3 size: 13 residues. The germline V gene encodes CDR1 SGHAT and CDR2 FQNNGV. Trimming took 1 base from V and 7 from J, leaving 8 bases between them. Here the CDR3 reads CASSLGPDQPQHF. CDR3 nucleotides: TGTGCCAGCAGCTTAGGACCCGACCAGCCCCAGCATTTT.

V is TRBV2 and J is TRBJ1-1, with 7 bases aligning to TRBD1. The CDR3 is 15 residues long. V shed 6 bases, J shed 2 bases, and the junction held 9 bases outside the gene matches. Germline V gene data show CDR1 as SNHLY and CDR2 as FYNNEI. The CDR3: CASSGDRAINTEAFF. In nucleotides, the CDR3 is TGTGCCAGCAGCGGGGACAGAGCCATAAACACTGAAGCTTTCTTT. The entire variable domain, with the rest obtained from reference TRBV2 and TRBJ1-1, is as follows: EPEVTQTPSHQVTQMGQEVILRCVPISNHLYFYWYRQILGQKVEFLVSFYNNEISEKSEIFDDQFSVERPDGSNFTLKIRSTKLEDSAMYFCASSGDRAINTEAFFGQGTRLTVV.

The V call is TRBV6-5, the J call TRBJ1-1, with D uncertain. The CDR3 spans 11 residues. Between the trimmed V and J ends, which lost 2 bases and 5 bases, there was a span of 3 bases. Germline V gene lookup returns CDR1 MNHEY and CDR2 SVGAGI. For the CDR3, the DNA is TGTGCCAGCAGTTACCGGACTGAAGCTTTCTTT. Its protein product is CASSYRTEAFF.

V usage is TRBV19 and J usage is TRBJ1-4; D not certain. Germline V gene lookup returns CDR1 LNHDA and CDR2 SQIVND (reference sequence). This CDR3 has 17 residues. Deletions cut 2 bases from V and 5 bases from J, with 18 bases between. The CDR3 sequence: CASSIIGGEQTNEKLFF. CDR3 DNA sequence: TGTGCCAGTAGTATAATCGGCGGAGAGCAGACGAATGAAAAACTGTTTTTT. Together with reference TRBV19 and TRBJ1-4, the CDR3 gives the full variable domain: DGGITQSPKYLFRKEGQNVTLSCEQNLNHDAMYWYRQDPGQGLRLIYYSQIVNDFQKGDIAEGYSVSREKKESFPLTVTSAQKNPTAFYLCASSIIGGEQTNEKLFFGSGTQLSVL.

The gene calls are TRBV19 and TRBJ2-7; the match to TRBD1 covers 8 bases. With V trimmed by 4 bases and J by 1 base, 18 bases remained unmatched. The length of the CDR3 is 19 residues. Germline CDR1 is LNHDA and CDR2 is SQIVND (reference sequence). CDR3 nucleotide sequence: TGTGCCAGTAGTAAGGGCAGGGGGCAGACGGGTTACTCGTCCTACGAGCAGTACTTC. Its protein product is CASSKGRGQTGYSSYEQYF.

Worth noting for this clone: This specimen includes other DNA sequences encoding the same CDR3. The V and J genes are TRBV27 and TRBJ1-1; tentative D call: TRBD1 (5 bases). Trimming shortened V by 5 bases and J by 0 bases, and 10 bases separated the two germline ends. The germline V gene encodes CDR1 MNHEY and CDR2 SMNVEV (reference sequence). The length of the CDR3 is 14 residues. CDR3 coding DNA: TGTGCCAGCAGTCCGGGACTGATGAACACTGAAGCTTTCTTT. This gives the protein CASSPGLMNTEAFF.

The chain is built from TRBV6-1 and TRBJ2-4, with D perhaps TRBD2 (6 bases). The CDR3 length is 19 residues. From germline, CDR1 is MNHNS and CDR2 SASEGT. Trimming took off 8 bases at V and 1 base at J, with 27 bases between the two ends. CDR3 nucleotides: TGTGCCAGCGCTGAAGGGCCGGGACTCCATTTACTTGCCAAAAACATTCAGTACTTC. Its protein is CASAEGPGLHLLAKNIQYF.

The chain uses TRBV30 and TRBJ1-4; D remains unclear. The germline V gene has CDR1 GTSNPN and CDR2 SVGIG (reference sequence). Trimming took 0 bases from V and 4 from J, leaving 9 bases between them. The CDR3 length is 14 residues. In DNA, the CDR3 is TGTGCCTGGAGTGTTGGGTCTTATAATGAAAAACTGTTTTTT. This encodes CAWSVGSYNEKLFF.

CDR3 in amino acids: CASTVNNSPLHF. DNA for the CDR3: TGTGCCAGCACTGTAAACAATTCACCCCTCCACTTT. V usage is TRBV6-5 and J usage is TRBJ1-6; D is unclear. Trimming took off 7 bases at V and 7 bases at J, with 8 bases between the two ends. This CDR3 spans 12 amino acids. In germline, CDR1 is MNHEY, CDR2 SVGAGI.

This chain uses TRBV29-1 with TRBJ2-3, with TRBD2 matching over 10 bases. The CDR3 covers 14 residues. Germline V gene lookup returns CDR1 SQVTM and CDR2 ANQGSEA. J lost 8 bases, V lost 6 bases, and 11 bases had no gene match. The CDR3 protein is CSVTGTSVDGTQYF. The CDR3 coding sequence is TGCAGCGTCACCGGGACTAGCGTTGACGGTACGCAGTATTTT.

This chain connects TRBV29-1 to TRBJ2-3; 13 nucleotides line up with TRBD2. J lost 0 bases, V lost 8 bases, and 5 bases had no gene match. CDR3 length: 15 residues. Per germline, CDR1 SQVTM and CDR2 ANQGSEA. CDR3 in amino acids: CSLKGLAGSTDTQYF. CDR3 in DNA: TGCAGCTTAAAGGGACTAGCGGGGAGCACAGATACGCAGTATTTT.

This sequence joins TRBV4-1 and TRBJ2-3; 8 nucleotides line up with TRBD1. Trimming took 3 bases from V and 2 from J; bases not matched to a gene: 13. The germline V gene encodes CDR1 MGHRA and CDR2 YSYEKL. The CDR3 runs to 18 residues. DNA of the CDR3: TGCGCCAGCAGCCAGCCACCGTATACGGGACAGGCCACAGATACGCAGTATTTT. It translates to CASSQPPYTGQATDTQYF.

By share, this clone counts as medium-sized. V gene TRBV10-1 combines with J gene TRBJ2-1, with 10 bases lining up with TRBD2. The CDR3 spans 17 residues. Unmatched junction bases numbered 6, after V lost 4 bases and J lost 0 bases. Germline CDR1 reads WNHNN; CDR2 reads SYGVQD (reference sequence). DNA for the CDR3: TGCGCCAGCAGTGCCCCAGCGGGAGGGAGCTCCTACAATGAGCAGTTCTTC. It yields the protein CASSAPAGGSSYNEQFF.

This chain connects TRBV18 to TRBJ2-5; tentatively, D is TRBD1 (5 bases). The CDR3 length is 14 residues. CDR1 is KGHSH and CDR2 is LQKENI in the germline V gene. V was pared by 1 base and J by 5 bases, with 11 bases between. The CDR3 region is CASSPLGVGETQYF. As DNA, the CDR3 is TGTGCCAGCTCACCACTAGGGGTTGGGGAGACCCAGTACTTC.

This chain uses TRBV29-1 with TRBJ1-5; no clear D. The V gene's germline CDR1 is SQVTM and CDR2 ANQGSEA. The CDR3 is 13 residues long. Trimming took off 4 bases at V and 7 bases at J, with 14 bases between the two ends. The CDR3 bases are TGCAGCGTTGGAGGAGGAATCGGACAGCCCCAGCATTTT. Translation: CSVGGGIGQPQHF.

The chain uses TRBV5-1 and TRBJ2-7; 11 positions agree with TRBD1. This CDR3 contains 16 residues. Germline trimming cut 2 bases from V and 3 bases from J; bases unmatched to any gene: 7. The germline V gene encodes CDR1 SGHRS and CDR2 YFSETQ. The CDR3 DNA is TGCGCCAGCAGCTTTTCTACCGGGACAGGGGGCTACGAGCAGTACTTC. This sequence encodes CASSFSTGTGGYEQYF.

The CDR3 region is CASSSFGRTGQYGYTF. The CDR3 coding sequence is TGTGCCAGCAGTTCTTTCGGGAGGACAGGGCAGTATGGCTACACCTTC. This chain connects TRBV6-5 to TRBJ1-2; TRBD1 aligns across 8 bases. Looked up from germline, CDR1 is MNHEY and CDR2 is SVGAGI. V shed 4 bases, J shed 5 bases, and the junction held 12 bases outside the gene matches. The CDR3 has 16 amino acids.

The chain uses TRBV4-3 and TRBJ2-7; the match to TRBD2 covers 7 bases. J gave up 1 base and V 0 bases, and 6 bases lay outside the gene matches. The CDR3 extends over 16 amino acids. The V gene's germline CDR1 is LGHNA and CDR2 YSLEER. The DNA of the CDR3 is TGCGCCAGCAGCCAAGACTGGGGCGGGGGTTCCTACGAGCAGTACTTC. As protein: CASSQDWGGGSYEQYF.

The gene calls are TRBV4-1 and TRBJ2-7; D is unresolved. The CDR3 loop spans 15 amino acids. Deletions cut 0 bases from V and 2 bases from J, with 11 bases between. CDR1 and CDR2 (germline): MGHRA, YSYEKL. The CDR3 DNA is TGCGCCAGCAGCCAAGAGGCCGGGCGCCCCTACGAGCAGTACTTC. Translated, it gives CASSQEAGRPYEQYF.

About this clone itself: One end of the junction does not line up with germline, which may come from a read error. The CDR3 is CASSSSRASHNEQFF. CDR3 DNA sequence: TGTGCCAGCAGCTCCTCCCGGGCCTCCCACAATGAGCAGTTCTTC. V is TRBV7-2 and J is TRBJ2-1; no clear D. This CDR3 comprises 15 residues. The germline gives CDR1 SGHTA, CDR2 FQGNSA.

The chain combines TRBV6-1 with TRBJ1-1, with D possibly being TRBD1 (5 bases). This CDR3 has 14 amino acids. Germline CDR1 is MNHNS and CDR2 is SASEGT. The V end lost 7 bases, the J end lost 2 bases, and 14 bases lay between the germline ends. The chain's CDR3 is CASNQGGINTEAFF. As DNA, the CDR3 is TGTGCCAGCAACCAGGGAGGGATTAACACTGAAGCTTTCTTT.

This clone was observed a handful of times. V and J are TRBV30 and TRBJ2-6; 7 nucleotides match TRBD1. The CDR3 sequence is 17 residues long. Germline V lookup: CDR1 GTSNPN, CDR2 SVGIG (reference sequence). The ends lost 3 bases at V and 1 base at J; junction bases unmatched: 9. This CDR3 reads CAWRRGRLKSGANVLTF. In nucleotides, the CDR3 is TGTGCCTGGAGGAGGGGGCGCCTAAAGTCTGGGGCCAACGTCCTGACTTTC. The whole variable domain, remainder taken from reference TRBV30 and TRBJ2-6, is SQTIHQWPATLVQPVGSPLSLECTVEGTSNPNLYWYRQAAGRGLQLLFYSVGIGQISSEVPQNLSASRPQDRQFILSSKKLLLSDSGFYLCAWRRGRLKSGANVLTFGAGSRLTVL.

The genes are TRBV18 and TRBJ1-4; D remains ambiguous. V lost 6 bases, J lost 3 bases, and 11 bases lay in between. Per germline, CDR1 KGHSH and CDR2 LQKENI. The CDR3 totals 14 residues. The CDR3 protein is CASSRVGANEKLFF. CDR3 bases: TGTGCCAGCTCCCGGGTGGGAGCTAATGAAAAACTGTTTTTT.

The chain combines TRBV28 with TRBJ2-7; TRBD1 agrees at 8 bases. CDR3 length equals 16 residues. The germline V gene has CDR1 MDHEN and CDR2 SYDVKM. V lost 6 bases and J lost 3; bases outside the gene matches: 13. The CDR3 spells CASRVESGTGYYEQYF. In DNA form, the CDR3 reads TGTGCCAGCAGGGTGGAATCCGGGACAGGATACTACGAGCAGTACTTC.

V usage is TRBV5-6 and J usage is TRBJ1-2; D is perhaps TRBD1 (5 bases). Trimming pared 4 bases from V and 6 bases from J, leaving 25 bases between. The CDR3 extends over 17 amino acids. In germline, CDR1 is SGHDT, CDR2 YYEEEE. In DNA, the CDR3 is TGTGCCAGCAGCCCTCCCCCGGGGCAGGTGTACACCGATGGCTACACCTTC. This codes for CASSPPPGQVYTDGYTF.

This chain uses TRBV5-6 with TRBJ2-7; D ambiguous. CDR3 size: 12 residues. Germline CDR1 and CDR2: SGHDT and YYEEEE. Deletions cut 4 bases from V and 2 bases from J, with 7 bases between. As DNA, the CDR3 is TGTGCCAGCAGCCGCTGGGCCTACGAGCAGTACTTC. Residues: CASSRWAYEQYF.

The chain carries TRBV4-2 and TRBJ2-7; D gene ambiguous. V shed 1 base and J shed 2 bases, with 6 bases lying between them. The germline V gene has CDR1 LGHNA and CDR2 YNFKEQ. The CDR3 is made up of 13 amino acids. DNA for the CDR3: TGTGCCAGCAGCCAAGGGGTTCCCTACGAGCAGTACTTC. This codes for CASSQGVPYEQYF.

J is TRBJ1-1 and V is TRBV6-5, with TRBD1 as a possible D gene (5 bases). This CDR3 is 15 amino acids long. In germline, CDR1 is MNHEY, CDR2 SVGAGI. V was shortened by 6 bases and J by 1 base, with 15 bases between the two germline ends. The CDR3 region has the DNA TGTGCCAGCAGGAAAATATCGGGGGGGAACACTGAAGCTTTCTTT. Protein product: CASRKISGGNTEAFF.

J is TRBJ2-5 and V is TRBV9, with D perhaps TRBD2 (6 bases). CDR3 length equals 15 residues. V was pared by 0 bases and J by 5 bases, with 14 bases between. Per germline, CDR1 SGDLS and CDR2 YYNGEE. The CDR3 DNA reads as TGTGCCAGCAGCGTAGGAAGGAGGGTTGGTGAGACCCAGTACTTC. Encoded protein: CASSVGRRVGETQYF.

The V call is TRBV29-1, the J call TRBJ2-1, with D possibly TRBD2 on 7 matching bases. V was clipped by 0 bases and J by 9 bases, with 9 bases between them. The germline gives CDR1 SQVTM, CDR2 ANQGSEA. The CDR3 consists of 12 residues. CDR3 coding DNA: TGCAGCGTTGAAGAAGGGGGGGGTGAGCAGTTCTTC. It encodes CSVEEGGGEQFF.

The rearrangement joins TRBV4-1 to TRBJ2-7, with D possibly TRBD1 on 5 matching bases. Germline assignment: CDR1 MGHRA and CDR2 YSYEKL. CDR3 length equals 15 residues. The germline V and J ends were trimmed by 0 bases and 4 bases, with 13 bases remaining between them. CDR3 in amino acids: CASSQDQGTGYEQYF. The CDR3 bases are TGCGCCAGCAGCCAAGATCAGGGAACGGGTTACGAGCAGTACTTC.